These T cell receptor beta chains were read from a single sample in a study of T cell responses to AZD1222 COVID-19 vaccine. Sequencing used immunoSEQ multiplex PCR; TCRdb keeps in-frame clones, though not all of them. In the table there are 190,000 or so clones, approximately 90% of which are singletons. Here the sequenced sample was peripheral blood, taken 28 days after the second AZD1222 dose. These receptors came from an adult who received the AZD1222 COVID-19 vaccine. Both conserved end residues are part of each CDR3. D genes are given only for firm matches.

D gene: -; J gene: TRBJ1-1; V gene: TRBV5-1; CDR3 protein: CASSLGHENTEAFF; CDR3 DNA: TGCGCCAGCAGCTTGGGCCATGAGAACACTGAAGCTTTCTTT
D gene: TRBD2; J gene: TRBJ2-7; V gene: TRBV28; CDR3 protein: CASLLAPDSGDEQYF; CDR3 DNA: TGTGCCAGCCTACTAGCGCCCGACTCCGGTGACGAGCAGTACTTC
D gene: -; J gene: TRBJ2-7; V gene: TRBV5-5; CDR3 protein: CASSLEGNYEQYF; CDR3 DNA: TGTGCCAGCAGCTTGGAGGGCAACTACGAGCAGTACTTC
D gene: -; J gene: TRBJ2-5; V gene: TRBV2; CDR3 protein: CASWTLGQETQYF; CDR3 DNA: TGTGCCAGTTGGACCCTAGGGCAAGAGACCCAGTACTTC
D gene: -; J gene: TRBJ2-1; V gene: TRBV29-1; CDR3 protein: CSVRGSGEQFF; CDR3 DNA: TGCAGCGTTCGGGGGAGCGGTGAGCAGTTCTTC
D gene: -; J gene: TRBJ2-2; V gene: TRBV16; CDR3 protein: CASSQSGVGTGELFF; CDR3 DNA: TGTGCCAGCAGCCAATCGGGGGTTGGCACCGGGGAGCTGTTTTTT
D gene: TRBD1; J gene: TRBJ2-5; V gene: TRBV7-7; CDR3 protein: CASSLVGTGKETQYF; CDR3 DNA: TGTGCTAGCAGCTTAGTGGGGACAGGGAAAGAGACCCAGTACTTC
D gene: TRBD2; J gene: TRBJ2-5; V gene: TRBV5-1; CDR3 protein: CASSFRTSGSTETQYF; CDR3 DNA: TGCGCCAGCAGTTTTCGGACTAGCGGGAGTACAGAGACCCAGTACTTC
D gene: TRBD1; J gene: TRBJ2-7; V gene: TRBV27; CDR3 protein: CASSVGQGTYEQYF; CDR3 DNA: TGTGCCAGCAGTGTTGGACAGGGGACGTACGAGCAGTACTTC
D gene: TRBD2; J gene: TRBJ2-1; V gene: TRBV27; CDR3 protein: CASSFFLAENEQFF; CDR3 DNA: TGTGCCAGCAGTTTCTTTCTAGCGGAAAATGAGCAGTTCTTC
D gene: TRBD1; J gene: TRBJ2-1; V gene: TRBV7-3; CDR3 protein: CASGDRGLGEQFF; CDR3 DNA: TGTGCCAGCGGAGACAGGGGATTAGGTGAGCAGTTCTTC
D gene: -; J gene: TRBJ1-1; V gene: TRBV24-1; CDR3 protein: CATSGNPNTEAFF; CDR3 DNA: TGTGCCACCAGTGGCAATCCGAACACTGAAGCTTTCTTT
D gene: TRBD2; J gene: TRBJ2-7; V gene: TRBV6-5; CDR3 protein: CASSYSAGEGYEQYF; CDR3 DNA: TGTGCCAGCAGTTACTCGGCGGGAGAGGGATACGAGCAGTACTTC
D gene: TRBD2; J gene: TRBJ2-1; V gene: TRBV7-7; CDR3 protein: CASSLGLAGVNEQFF; CDR3 DNA: TGTGCTAGCAGCTTAGGGCTAGCGGGAGTGAATGAGCAGTTCTTC
D gene: -; J gene: TRBJ2-3; V gene: TRBV29-1; CDR3 protein: CSVDEGVRPSTDTQYF; CDR3 DNA: TGCAGCGTTGATGAAGGAGTCAGACCAAGCACAGATACGCAGTATTTT
D gene: -; J gene: TRBJ1-4; V gene: TRBV15; CDR3 protein: CATSRDDRSNEKLFF; CDR3 DNA: TGTGCCACCAGCAGAGATGACAGGAGTAATGAAAAACTGTTTTTT
D gene: TRBD1; J gene: TRBJ2-2; V gene: TRBV28; CDR3 protein: CASSLGAGGLYTGELFF; CDR3 DNA: TGTGCCAGCAGTTTGGGTGCAGGGGGCTTGTACACCGGGGAGCTGTTTTTT
D gene: -; J gene: TRBJ2-1; V gene: TRBV18; CDR3 protein: CASSPRAGPGISSYNEQFF; CDR3 DNA: TGTGCCAGCTCACCCCGGGCGGGACCAGGTATTAGCTCCTACAATGAGCAGTTCTTC
D gene: -; J gene: TRBJ1-5; V gene: TRBV5-6; CDR3 protein: CASSIYRDFGPQHF; CDR3 DNA: TGTGCCAGCAGCATTTACAGGGATTTCGGGCCCCAGCATTTT
D gene: -; J gene: TRBJ2-3; V gene: TRBV6-6; CDR3 protein: CASSSSLSDTQYF; CDR3 DNA: TGTGCCAGCAGTAGTTCCCTATCAGATACGCAGTATTTT